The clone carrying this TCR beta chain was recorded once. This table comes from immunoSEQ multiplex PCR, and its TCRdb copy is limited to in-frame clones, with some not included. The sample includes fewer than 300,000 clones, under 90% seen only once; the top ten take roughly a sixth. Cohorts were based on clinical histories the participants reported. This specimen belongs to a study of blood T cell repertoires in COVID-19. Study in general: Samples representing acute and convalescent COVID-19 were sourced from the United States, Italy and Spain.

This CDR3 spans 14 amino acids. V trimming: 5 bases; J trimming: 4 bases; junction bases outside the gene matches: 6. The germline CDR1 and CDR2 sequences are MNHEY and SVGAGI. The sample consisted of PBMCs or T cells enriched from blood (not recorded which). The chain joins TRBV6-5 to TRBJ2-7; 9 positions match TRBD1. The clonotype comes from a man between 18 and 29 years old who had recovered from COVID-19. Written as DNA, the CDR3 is TGTGCCAGCAGTCGGGACAGGGACGGATACGAGCAGTACTTC. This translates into CASSRDRDGYEQYF.